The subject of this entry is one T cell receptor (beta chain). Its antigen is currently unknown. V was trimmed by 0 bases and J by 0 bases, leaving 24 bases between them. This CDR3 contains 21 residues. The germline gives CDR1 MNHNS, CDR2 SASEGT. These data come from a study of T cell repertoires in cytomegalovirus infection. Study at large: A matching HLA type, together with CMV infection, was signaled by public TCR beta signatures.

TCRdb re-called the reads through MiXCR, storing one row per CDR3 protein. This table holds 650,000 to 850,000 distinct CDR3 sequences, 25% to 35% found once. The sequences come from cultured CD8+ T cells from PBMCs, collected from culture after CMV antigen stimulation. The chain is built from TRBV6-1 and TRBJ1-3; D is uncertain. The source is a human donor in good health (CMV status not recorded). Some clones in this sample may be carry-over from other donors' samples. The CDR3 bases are TGTGCCAGCAGTGAAGCGCCCCTCTTGCAGCTAGGGTACGGCTCTGGAAACACCATATATTTT. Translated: CASSEAPLLQLGYGSGNTIYF.